The 2 T cell receptor beta chains reported below all come from one sample, sequenced in a study of T-cell reconstitution after alpha-beta-depleted transplantation in children. Preparation of the TCRbeta library involved a method that used unique molecular identifiers. Each CDR3 protein gets one entry after TCRdb re-called the PCR reads with MiXCR. In the table there are around 400,000 distinct CDR3 sequences, around 21% of which are singletons. Specimen: PBMCs from the stem cell graft donor, collected from the stem cell graft. These TCRs come from a human donor who donated a stem cell graft to a child with acute myeloid leukemia.

The chain couples TRBV15 to TRBJ2-7; 7 bases are shared with TRBD1. V lost 5 bases and J lost 2; bases outside the gene matches: 6. CDR3 size: 14 residues. CDR1 and CDR2 from the germline V gene are LNHNV and YYDKDF (reference sequence). The CDR3, as DNA: TGTGCCACCAGCGGTTGGGACAGTCCCTACGAGCAGTACTTC. Translation: CATSGWDSPYEQYF.

V and J are TRBV4-2 and TRBJ2-1; 10 nucleotides align to TRBD2. Germline trimming cut 0 bases from V and 3 bases from J; bases unmatched to any gene: 11. The CDR3 is 19 amino acids. The germline V gene encodes CDR1 LGHNA and CDR2 YNFKEQ. In DNA form, the CDR3 reads TGTGCCAGCAGCCAAGATCGGGTTCGGGCTAGCGGGAGCTACAATGAGCAGTTCTTC. Its protein product is CASSQDRVRASGSYNEQFF.